These T cell receptor beta chains were read from a single sample in a study of cytomegalovirus exposure and HLA in healthy donors. Here immunoSEQ multiplex PCR was the method, and the copy in TCRdb shows in-frame clones only, minus some. In the table there are about 120,000 clones, just over 65% of which are singletons. What was sequenced was PBMCs. These receptors were collected from a man between 18 and 35 years old in good health and CMV-seronegative. CDR3s include the opening cysteine and the closing phenylalanine or tryptophan. A D gene is named only where the DNA matches it firmly. Clone size is stated in some rows and not others, as once, few, many or a class when expanded.

clone size	J gene	V gene	D gene	CDR3 DNA	CDR3 protein
-	TRBJ2-1	TRBV5-1	-	TGCGCCAGCAGCTTGTCGGCGGCCTCCTACAATGAGCAGTTCTTC	CASSLSAASYNEQFF
-	TRBJ2-7	TRBV21-1	-	TGTGCCAGCAGCAAAGACGGGGAAATCGGGAGGCAGTACTTC	CASSKDGEIGRQYF
-	TRBJ2-3	TRBV9	-	TGTGCCAGCAGCTACCGACTAGGTGGCGGCACAGATACGCAGTATTTT	CASSYRLGGGTDTQYF
-	TRBJ1-1	TRBV5-4	-	TGTGCCAGCACCCTGGACAGGAACACTGAAGCTTTCTTT	CASTLDRNTEAFF
-	TRBJ2-7	TRBV27	TRBD1	TGTGCCAGCTCCTCGGGGTCGGGACAGGGTCTTCACGAGCAGTACTTC	CASSSGSGQGLHEQYF
-	TRBJ2-7	TRBV29-1	-	TGCAGCGTAGGAGACAGGCCCTGTGAGCAGTACTTC	CSVGDRPCEQYF
-	TRBJ1-2	TRBV11-2	-	TGTGCCACCACCTGGGGGGGTCTCACCGGCTACACCTTC	CATTWGGLTGYTF
-	TRBJ2-1	TRBV7-9	TRBD1	TGTGCCAGCAGCCCGGGACAGGGGGGGTACAATGAGCAGTTCTTC	CASSPGQGGYNEQFF
-	TRBJ2-7	TRBV7-9	-	TGTGCCAGCAGCTTAGCGGTGTCAGGCCCCTACGAGCAGTACTTC	CASSLAVSGPYEQYF
-	TRBJ1-5	TRBV18	TRBD1	TGTGCCAGCTCACCAAGGGCGGACAGGGGTAGCAATCAGCCCCAGCATTTT	CASSPRADRGSNQPQHF
-	TRBJ1-3	TRBV7-9	-	TGTGCCAGCAGGCGGGGATCCGGAAACACCATATATTTT	CASRRGSGNTIYF
-	TRBJ2-7	TRBV7-9	TRBD1	TGTGCCAGCAGCCTACGACTTCCGGGACAGGGGTCCTACGAGCAGTACTTC	CASSLRLPGQGSYEQYF
-	TRBJ2-3	TRBV7-6	-	TGTGCCAGCAGCTTAGGTTTAGCGAGCACAGATACGCAGTATTTT	CASSLGLASTDTQYF
-	TRBJ1-4	TRBV7-9	TRBD1	TGTGCCAGCAGCCCTTTGGGACAGGGCCCTGAAAAACTGTTTTTT	CASSPLGQGPEKLFF
-	TRBJ2-1	TRBV21-1	-	TGTGCCAGCAGCTCAGGACAGAAAGGTTTTCCCTACAATGAGCAGTTCTTC	CASSSGQKGFPYNEQFF
-	TRBJ2-3	TRBV4-3	-	TGCGCCAGCAGCTTCTATTTGCGTTCTAGCACAGATACGCAGTATTTT	CASSFYLRSSTDTQYF
few	TRBJ2-7	TRBV13	TRBD2	TGTGCCAGCAGCCCTAGCGGGGGGTACGAGCAGTACTTC	CASSPSGGYEQYF
few	TRBJ2-1	TRBV9	TRBD2	TGTGCCAGCAGCGGCCCCGGGACTAGCGGGAGGAATGAGCAGTTCTTC	CASSGPGTSGRNEQFF
-	TRBJ1-5	TRBV7-2	TRBD1	TGTGCCAGCAGCTTAGAAGGACAGGGATGGGGGAATAGCAATCAGCCCCAGCATTTT	CASSLEGQGWGNSNQPQHF
-	TRBJ2-3	TRBV19	-	TGTGCCAGTAGTATAACAAAAAGCGCCACAGATACGCAGTATTTT	CASSITKSATDTQYF
once	TRBJ1-1	TRBV6-5	-	TGTGCCAGCAGCCTAGGATACGCCACTGAAGCTTTCTTT	CASSLGYATEAFF
once	TRBJ2-7	TRBV27	-	TGTGCCAGCAGTTTGGTGGAGGGACCTTACGAGCAGTACTTC	CASSLVEGPYEQYF
-	TRBJ1-2	TRBV6-1	-	TGTGCCAGCAGTGAAGTAATCCCCAACTATGGCTACACCTTC	CASSEVIPNYGYTF
-	TRBJ1-1	TRBV10-3	TRBD1	TGTGCCATCGGAGGACAGGGAATGAACACTGAAGCTTTCTTT	CAIGGQGMNTEAFF
-	TRBJ2-1	TRBV5-1	TRBD2	TGCGCCAGCAGCTTTGGTTCTAGCGGGCTCATTCTGGGCGATGAGCAGTTCTTC	CASSFGSSGLILGDEQFF
-	TRBJ2-2	TRBV6-7	TRBD2	TGTGCCAGCAGTTACGGACTAGCGGGAGCCGGGGAGCTGTTTTTT	CASSYGLAGAGELFF
-	TRBJ1-1	TRBV30	-	TGTGCCTGGAGTTACAGGGCTCTGGCTGAAGCTTTCTTT	CAWSYRALAEAFF
-	TRBJ2-7	TRBV28	-	TGTGCCAGCAGTCCCGGGTCGGGTTACGAGCAGTACTTC	CASSPGSGYEQYF
-	TRBJ1-3	TRBV5-1	-	TGCGCCAGCAGCCGGGACACTGGAAACACCATATATTTT	CASSRDTGNTIYF
-	TRBJ2-7	TRBV19	-	TGTGCCAGTAGCCCCCACCATACAGGGAGCGGTTCCTACGAGCAGTACTTC	CASSPHHTGSGSYEQYF
-	TRBJ2-7	TRBV6-1	TRBD1	TGTGCCAGCAGTCCCCGGGACAGGGGAGGCGAGCAGTACTTC	CASSPRDRGGEQYF
-	TRBJ1-1	TRBV7-2	-	TGTGCCAGCAGCTTAAGACTGCCCACGGAAGGAGCTTTCTTT	CASSLRLPTEGAFF
-	TRBJ1-1	TRBV19	TRBD1	TGTGCCAGTAGTATAGATTCCAGGGGGACTGAAGCTTTCTTT	CASSIDSRGTEAFF
-	TRBJ2-1	TRBV13	TRBD2	TGTGCCAGCAGCTCCAGGGTAGCGGGAGGGCCGGAGCAGTTCTTC	CASSSRVAGGPEQFF
-	TRBJ1-2	TRBV28	-	TGTGCCAGCAGTTTAAGTCTGAACAGGGTCTATGGCTACACCTTC	CASSLSLNRVYGYTF
-	TRBJ2-7	TRBV6-5	TRBD2	TGTGCCAGCAAGGCTAGCGGGGGGTCGGAATCCGAGCAGTACTTC	CASKASGGSESEQYF
-	TRBJ2-7	TRBV7-7	TRBD2	TGTGCCAGCAGCTCGGGACTATACTACGAGCAGTACTTC	CASSSGLYYEQYF
-	TRBJ2-5	TRBV6-1	TRBD2	TGTGCCAGCAGTGAATGGAGGACTAGCGGTGGGGAGACCCAGTACTTC	CASSEWRTSGGETQYF
-	TRBJ1-1	TRBV15	-	TGTGCCACCAGCAGAGATCTCGGGGGGAGCACTGAAGCTTTCTTT	CATSRDLGGSTEAFF
-	TRBJ1-1	TRBV6-5	TRBD1	TGTGCCAGCAGTTTCGGGACAGGGGTTACTGAAGCTTTCTTT	CASSFGTGVTEAFF
-	TRBJ2-5	TRBV6-1	TRBD1	TGTGCCAGCAGGGGCCTCGACAGGGGACGGGAGACCCAGTACTTC	CASRGLDRGRETQYF
-	TRBJ2-1	TRBV14	TRBD2	TGTGCCAGCAGCCAATGGGTTTTAGCGGGCCACAATGAGCAGTTCTTC	CASSQWVLAGHNEQFF